Listed below are T cell receptor beta chains from one sample, sequenced in a study of early T cells in non-severe SARS-CoV-2 infection. TCRdb called the 5' RACE reads again in MiXCR, with one record for every CDR3 protein. The sample shows over 80,000 distinct CDR3 sequences, more than 13% of them seen only once. Material for sequencing was whole blood. The receptors stem from an adult who was a healthcare worker with PCR-confirmed SARS-CoV-2 infection or an uninfected control (not recorded which). CDR3s include the opening cysteine and the closing phenylalanine or tryptophan. The order of the fields is J gene, clone size, D gene, CDR3 length, V gene, CDR3 protein, CDR3 DNA. D genes are given only for firm matches. Expanded clones are given a class, and other clones once, few, many or no size at all.

TRBJ2-1 | few | . | 16 | TRBV14 | CASSPTGGLLYNEQFF | TGTGCCAGCAGCCCGACAGGCGGCCTACTCTACAATGAGCAGTTCTTC
TRBJ2-1 | . | . | 15 | TRBV20-1 | CSARDGGLSYNEQFF | TGCAGTGCTAGAGATGGGGGGCTCTCCTACAATGAGCAGTTCTTC
TRBJ2-7 | . | . | 16 | TRBV6-5 | CASSYSRSAAGDEQYF | TGTGCCAGCAGTTACTCTCGTTCGGCCGCTGGGGATGAGCAGTACTTC
TRBJ2-3 | . | TRBD1 | 14 | TRBV5-1 | CASSSGQITDTQYF | TGCGCCAGCAGCTCGGGACAGATCACAGATACGCAGTATTTT
TRBJ1-1 | few | . | 13 | TRBV5-1 | CASRPEINTEAFF | TGCGCCAGCCGCCCGGAGATTAACACTGAAGCTTTCTTT
TRBJ1-3 | few | TRBD1 | 14 | TRBV6-6 | CATEGTGYGNTIYF | TGTGCCACAGAAGGGACAGGGTATGGAAACACCATATATTTT
TRBJ1-2 | many | TRBD1 | 18 | TRBV20-1 | CSARDLPQGDLANYGYTF | TGCAGTGCTAGAGACCTCCCACAGGGGGACTTAGCTAACTATGGCTACACCTTC
TRBJ1-6 | many | . | 15 | TRBV3-1 | CASSQDRDYNSPLHF | TGTGCCAGCAGCCAAGACCGCGATTATAATTCACCCCTCCACTTT
TRBJ1-1 | . | . | 14 | TRBV5-1 | CASSLNTGNTEAFF | TGCGCCAGCAGCTTAAACACAGGGAACACTGAAGCTTTCTTT
TRBJ2-5 | medium-sized | TRBD2 | 14 | TRBV6-2/TRBV6-3 | CASSYGGEVETQYF | TGTGCCAGCAGTTACGGGGGGGAAGTAGAGACCCAGTACTTC
TRBJ2-1 | . | . | 11 | TRBV24-1 | CATGQGNEQFF | TGTGCCACGGGGCAGGGGAATGAGCAGTTCTTC
TRBJ2-5 | few | . | 11 | TRBV2 | CARGHQETQYF | TGTGCCAGGGGGCACCAAGAGACCCAGTACTTC
TRBJ2-5 | . | . | 13 | TRBV29-1 | CSAEGTAQETQYF | TGCAGCGCCGAGGGCACAGCCCAAGAGACCCAGTACTTC
TRBJ1-3 | few | TRBD1 | 16 | TRBV5-1 | CASSRVPGGSGNTIYF | TGCGCCAGCAGCCGTGTACCAGGGGGGAGTGGAAACACCATATATTTT
TRBJ2-7 | . | . | 15 | TRBV5-4 | CASSFAGGSLYEQYF | TGTGCCAGCAGCTTCGCAGGAGGATCCCTCTACGAGCAGTACTTC
TRBJ2-3 | few | . | 16 | TRBV5-6 | CASSFRGAPPQDTQYF | TGTGCCAGCAGCTTTCGGGGGGCCCCCCCCCAAGATACGCAGTATTTT
TRBJ2-1 | . | TRBD1 | 14 | TRBV5-1 | CASSSNRGLDEQFF | TGCGCCAGCAGCTCCAACAGGGGATTGGATGAGCAGTTCTTC
TRBJ1-2 | . | . | 14 | TRBV7-9 | CASSLADGVYGYTF | TGTGCCAGCAGCTTGGCGGACGGAGTCTATGGCTACACCTTC
TRBJ2-3 | . | . | 13 | TRBV15 | CATGGYGTDTQYF | TGTGCCACCGGGGGATACGGCACAGATACGCAGTATTTT
TRBJ1-1 | . | . | 10 | TRBV5-1 | CASSRGEAFF | TGCGCCAGCAGCCGTGGGGAAGCTTTCTTT
TRBJ1-5 | few | TRBD1 | 15 | TRBV27 | CASSLQGARNQPQHF | TGTGCCAGCAGTTTACAGGGGGCTCGTAATCAGCCCCAGCATTTT
TRBJ1-6 | many | . | 13 | TRBV2 | CASRSSYNSPLHF | TGTGCCAGCAGGAGCTCCTATAATTCACCCCTCCACTTT
TRBJ1-5 | many | . | 13 | TRBV19 | CASTRGLMEPQHF | TGTGCCAGTACCAGGGGTTTAATGGAGCCCCAGCATTTT
TRBJ1-6 | . | TRBD1 | 15 | TRBV11-1 | CASSFGTGYGSPLHF | TGTGCCAGCAGCTTCGGGACAGGGTATGGTTCACCCCTCCACTTT
TRBJ1-4 | . | . | 11 | TRBV2 | CASSEYEKLFF | TGTGCCAGCAGTGAATATGAAAAACTGTTTTTT
TRBJ2-3 | once | . | 15 | TRBV20-1 | CSASRMWGRTDTQYF | TGCAGTGCTTCCCGTATGTGGGGGCGCACAGATACGCAGTATTTT
TRBJ1-6 | . | . | 18 | TRBV4-2 | CASSQEGPFSSYNSPLHF | TGTGCCAGCAGCCAAGAGGGCCCCTTTAGCTCCTATAATTCACCCCTCCACTTT
TRBJ2-2 | . | . | 14 | TRBV6-6 | CASSLRIATGELFF | TGTGCCAGCAGTCTTAGGATCGCCACCGGGGAGCTGTTTTTT
TRBJ2-7 | few | TRBD2 | 14 | TRBV27 | CASSPWGGRYEQYF | TGTGCCAGCAGCCCCTGGGGGGGGAGGTACGAGCAGTACTTC
TRBJ2-7 | . | TRBD2 | 11 | TRBV12-3/TRBV12-4 | CASTSSGEQYF | TGTGCCAGCACATCTAGCGGCGAGCAGTACTTC
TRBJ2-7 | many | . | 13 | TRBV12-3/TRBV12-4 | CASSSQAPYEQYF | TGTGCCAGCAGTTCCCAGGCCCCCTACGAGCAGTACTTC
TRBJ2-2 | few | TRBD2 | 14 | TRBV20-1 | CSAKFGGGSGELFF | TGCAGTGCTAAATTCGGCGGGGGAAGTGGGGAGCTGTTTTTT
TRBJ2-7 | . | TRBD1 | 13 | TRBV20-1 | CSAGTGDMREQYF | TGCAGTGCGGGGACAGGGGATATGAGGGAGCAGTACTTC
TRBJ2-1 | few | . | 15 | TRBV7-2 | CASSLVSVSYNEQFF | TGTGCCAGCAGCTTAGTGTCGGTCTCCTACAATGAGCAGTTCTTC
TRBJ1-1 | medium-sized | . | 15 | TRBV2 | CASSEALQQNTEAFF | TGTGCCAGCAGTGAAGCGCTTCAGCAAAACACTGAAGCTTTCTTT
TRBJ1-5 | . | . | 14 | TRBV12-3/TRBV12-4 | CASRITVSNQPQHF | TGTGCCAGCAGAATCACAGTTAGCAATCAGCCCCAGCATTTT
TRBJ1-5 | . | . | 15 | TRBV20-1 | CSARATGRGNQPQHF | TGCAGTGCTAGAGCAACGGGACGGGGCAATCAGCCCCAGCATTTT
TRBJ2-5 | few | . | 15 | TRBV6-6 | CASSQAPQIQETQYF | TGTGCCAGCAGCCAGGCCCCCCAGATCCAAGAGACCCAGTACTTC
TRBJ2-3 | few | . | 16 | TRBV5-1 | CASSPDRPTSTDTQYF | TGCGCCAGCAGCCCCGATCGACCGACTAGCACAGATACGCAGTATTTT
TRBJ2-1 | few | . | 13 | TRBV29-1 | CSVAVGPNNEQFF | TGCAGCGTAGCAGTGGGACCTAACAATGAGCAGTTCTTC
TRBJ2-7 | few | . | 11 | TRBV29-1 | CSVPQGGEQYF | TGCAGCGTTCCACAGGGAGGCGAGCAGTACTTC
TRBJ1-1 | few | . | 15 | TRBV10-3 | CAIRFDRDTNTEAFF | TGTGCCATCAGATTCGACCGGGACACTAACACTGAAGCTTTCTTT
TRBJ1-5 | . | . | 13 | TRBV5-1 | CASSEQPSQPQHF | TGCGCCAGCAGCGAACAGCCAAGCCAGCCCCAGCATTTT
TRBJ2-7 | . | . | 16 | TRBV5-1 | CASSLNANLGAYEQYF | TGCGCCAGCAGCTTGAATGCCAATCTCGGGGCCTACGAGCAGTACTTC
TRBJ2-7 | . | . | 15 | TRBV10-3 | CAISEFTRMVNEQYF | TGTGCCATCAGTGAGTTTACTAGAATGGTTAACGAGCAGTACTTC
TRBJ1-2 | few | TRBD1 | 15 | TRBV7-3 | CASSLDSKGANGYTF | TGTGCCAGCAGCTTAGACTCGAAGGGGGCGAATGGCTACACCTTC
TRBJ1-6 | . | . | 14 | TRBV5-1 | CASSNRDTYSPLHF | TGCGCCAGCAGCAACCGGGACACTTATTCACCCCTCCACTTT
TRBJ2-2 | . | TRBD2 | 15 | TRBV5-1 | CTSSFASGNTGELFF | TGCACCAGCAGCTTCGCTAGCGGAAACACCGGGGAGCTGTTTTTT
TRBJ2-2 | few | . | 14 | TRBV28 | CASRRAFNTGELFF | TGTGCCAGCAGACGGGCCTTTAACACCGGGGAGCTGTTTTTT
TRBJ1-1 | few | . | 13 | TRBV2 | CASSGDMNTEAFF | TGTGCCAGCAGTGGGGACATGAACACTGAAGCTTTCTTT
TRBJ1-1 | many | . | 12 | TRBV29-1 | CSVGQPNTEAFF | TGCAGCGTCGGACAACCGAACACTGAAGCTTTCTTT
TRBJ2-7 | . | . | 12 | TRBV7-6 | CASSLEREAQYF | TGTGCCAGCAGCTTAGAGAGGGAAGCCCAGTACTTC
TRBJ1-2 | few | TRBD1 | 13 | TRBV29-1 | CSVLQGVNYGYTF | TGCAGCGTTCTCCAGGGGGTTAACTATGGCTACACCTTC
TRBJ2-1 | few | . | 13 | TRBV11-1 | CASSLDRNNEQFF | TGTGCCAGCAGCTTGGACAGAAACAATGAGCAGTTCTTC
TRBJ2-5 | few | TRBD1 | 14 | TRBV6-1 | CASSDRGREETQYF | TGTGCCAGCAGTGACAGGGGGCGGGAAGAGACCCAGTACTTC